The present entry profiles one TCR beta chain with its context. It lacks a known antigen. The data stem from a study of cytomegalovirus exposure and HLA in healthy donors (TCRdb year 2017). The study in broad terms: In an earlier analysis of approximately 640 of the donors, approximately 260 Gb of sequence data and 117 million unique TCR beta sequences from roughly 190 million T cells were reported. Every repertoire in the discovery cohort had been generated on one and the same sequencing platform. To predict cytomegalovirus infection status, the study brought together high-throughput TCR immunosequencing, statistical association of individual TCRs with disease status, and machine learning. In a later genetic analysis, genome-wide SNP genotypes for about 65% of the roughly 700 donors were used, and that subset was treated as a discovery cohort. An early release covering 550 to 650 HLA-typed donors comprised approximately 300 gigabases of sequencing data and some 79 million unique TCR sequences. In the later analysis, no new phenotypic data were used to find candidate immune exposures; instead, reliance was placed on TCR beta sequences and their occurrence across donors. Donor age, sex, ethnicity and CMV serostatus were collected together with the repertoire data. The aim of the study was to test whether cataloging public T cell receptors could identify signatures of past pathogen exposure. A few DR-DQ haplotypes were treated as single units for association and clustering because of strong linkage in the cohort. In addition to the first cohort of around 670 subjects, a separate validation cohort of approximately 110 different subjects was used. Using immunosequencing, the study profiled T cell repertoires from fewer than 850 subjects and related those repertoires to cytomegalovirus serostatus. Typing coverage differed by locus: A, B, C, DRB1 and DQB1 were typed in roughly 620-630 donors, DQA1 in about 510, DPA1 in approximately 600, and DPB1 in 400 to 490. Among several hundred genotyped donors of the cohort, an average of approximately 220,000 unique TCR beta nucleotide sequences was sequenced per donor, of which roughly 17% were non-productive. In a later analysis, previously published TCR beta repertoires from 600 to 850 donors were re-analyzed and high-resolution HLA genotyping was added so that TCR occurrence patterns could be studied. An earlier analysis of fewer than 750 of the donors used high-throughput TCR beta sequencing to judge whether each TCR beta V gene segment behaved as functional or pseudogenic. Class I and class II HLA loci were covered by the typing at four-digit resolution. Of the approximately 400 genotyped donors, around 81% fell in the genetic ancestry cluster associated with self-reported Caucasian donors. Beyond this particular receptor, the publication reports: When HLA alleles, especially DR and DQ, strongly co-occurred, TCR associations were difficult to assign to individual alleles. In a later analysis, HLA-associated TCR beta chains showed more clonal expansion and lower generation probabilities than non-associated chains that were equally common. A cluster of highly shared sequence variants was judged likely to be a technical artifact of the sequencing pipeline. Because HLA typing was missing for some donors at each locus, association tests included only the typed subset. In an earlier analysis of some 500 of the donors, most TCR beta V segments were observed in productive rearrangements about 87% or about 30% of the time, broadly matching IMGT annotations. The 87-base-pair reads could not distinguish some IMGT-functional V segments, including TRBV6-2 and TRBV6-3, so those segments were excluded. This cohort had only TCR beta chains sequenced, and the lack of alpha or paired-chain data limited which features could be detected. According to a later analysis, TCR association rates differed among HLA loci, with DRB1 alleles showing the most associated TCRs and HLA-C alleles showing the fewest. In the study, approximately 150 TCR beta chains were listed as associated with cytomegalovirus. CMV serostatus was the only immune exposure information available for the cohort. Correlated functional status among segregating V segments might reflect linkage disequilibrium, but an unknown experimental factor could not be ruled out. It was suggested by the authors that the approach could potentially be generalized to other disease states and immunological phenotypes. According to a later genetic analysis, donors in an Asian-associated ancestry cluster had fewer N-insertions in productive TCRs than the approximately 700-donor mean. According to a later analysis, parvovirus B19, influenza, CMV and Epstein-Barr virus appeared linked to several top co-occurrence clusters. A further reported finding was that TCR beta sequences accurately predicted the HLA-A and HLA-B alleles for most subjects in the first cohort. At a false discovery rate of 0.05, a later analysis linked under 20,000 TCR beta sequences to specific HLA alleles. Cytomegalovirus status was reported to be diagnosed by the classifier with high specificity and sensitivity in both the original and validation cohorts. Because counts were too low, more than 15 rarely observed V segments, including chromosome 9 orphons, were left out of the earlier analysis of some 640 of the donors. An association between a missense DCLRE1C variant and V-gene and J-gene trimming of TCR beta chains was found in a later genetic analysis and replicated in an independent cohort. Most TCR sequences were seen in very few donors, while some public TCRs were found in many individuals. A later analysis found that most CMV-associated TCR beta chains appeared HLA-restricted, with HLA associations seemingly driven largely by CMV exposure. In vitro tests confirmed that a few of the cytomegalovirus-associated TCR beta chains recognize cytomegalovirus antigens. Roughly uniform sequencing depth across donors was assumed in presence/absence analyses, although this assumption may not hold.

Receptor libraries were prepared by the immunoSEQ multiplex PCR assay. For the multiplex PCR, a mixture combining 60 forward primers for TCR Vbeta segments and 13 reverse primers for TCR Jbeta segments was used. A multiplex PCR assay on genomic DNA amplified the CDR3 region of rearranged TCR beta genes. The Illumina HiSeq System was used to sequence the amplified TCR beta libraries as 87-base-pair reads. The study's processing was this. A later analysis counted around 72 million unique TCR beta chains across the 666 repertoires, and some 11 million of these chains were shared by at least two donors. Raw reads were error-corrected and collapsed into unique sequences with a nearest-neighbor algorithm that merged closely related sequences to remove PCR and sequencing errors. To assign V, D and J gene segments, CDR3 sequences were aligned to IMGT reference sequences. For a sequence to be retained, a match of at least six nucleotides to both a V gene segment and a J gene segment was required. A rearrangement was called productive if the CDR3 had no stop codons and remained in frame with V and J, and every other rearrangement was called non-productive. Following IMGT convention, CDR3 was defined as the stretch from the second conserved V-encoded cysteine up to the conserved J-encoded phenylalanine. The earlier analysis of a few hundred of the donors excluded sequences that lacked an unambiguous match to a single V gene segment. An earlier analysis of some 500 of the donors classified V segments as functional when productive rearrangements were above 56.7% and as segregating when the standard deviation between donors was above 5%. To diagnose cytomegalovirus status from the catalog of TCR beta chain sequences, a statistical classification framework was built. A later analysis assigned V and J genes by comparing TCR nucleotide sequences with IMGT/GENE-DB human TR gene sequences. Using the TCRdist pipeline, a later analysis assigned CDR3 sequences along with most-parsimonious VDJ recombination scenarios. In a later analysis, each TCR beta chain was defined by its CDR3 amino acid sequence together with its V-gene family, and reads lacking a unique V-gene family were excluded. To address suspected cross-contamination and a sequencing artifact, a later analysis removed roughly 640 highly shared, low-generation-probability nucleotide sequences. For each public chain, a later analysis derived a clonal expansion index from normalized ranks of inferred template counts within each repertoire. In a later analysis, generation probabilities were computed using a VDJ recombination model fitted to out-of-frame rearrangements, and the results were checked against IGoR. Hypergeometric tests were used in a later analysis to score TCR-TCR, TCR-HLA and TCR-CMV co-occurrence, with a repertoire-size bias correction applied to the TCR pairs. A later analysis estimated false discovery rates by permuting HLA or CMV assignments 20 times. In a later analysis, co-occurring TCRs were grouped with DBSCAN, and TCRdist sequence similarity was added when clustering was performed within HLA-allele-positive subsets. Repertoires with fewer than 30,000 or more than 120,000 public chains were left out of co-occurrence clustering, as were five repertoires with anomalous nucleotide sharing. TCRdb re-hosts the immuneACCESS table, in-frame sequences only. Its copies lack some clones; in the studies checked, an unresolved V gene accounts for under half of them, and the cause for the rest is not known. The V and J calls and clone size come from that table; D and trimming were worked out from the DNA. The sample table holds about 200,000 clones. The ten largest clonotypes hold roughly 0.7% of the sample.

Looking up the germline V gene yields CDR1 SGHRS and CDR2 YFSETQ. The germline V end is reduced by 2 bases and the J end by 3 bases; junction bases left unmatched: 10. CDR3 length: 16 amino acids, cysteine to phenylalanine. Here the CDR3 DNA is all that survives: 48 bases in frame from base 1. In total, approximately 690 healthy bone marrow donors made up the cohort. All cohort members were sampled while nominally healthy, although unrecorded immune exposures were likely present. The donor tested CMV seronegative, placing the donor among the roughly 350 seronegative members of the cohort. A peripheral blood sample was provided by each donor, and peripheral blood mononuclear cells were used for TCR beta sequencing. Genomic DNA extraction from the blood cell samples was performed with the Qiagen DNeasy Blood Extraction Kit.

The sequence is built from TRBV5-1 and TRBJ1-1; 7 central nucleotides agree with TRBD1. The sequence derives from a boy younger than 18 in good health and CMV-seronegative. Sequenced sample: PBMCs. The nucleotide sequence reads TGCGCCAGCAGCTTCCGTACAGGGGCGAGGGACACTGAAGCTTTCTTT. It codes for CASSFRTGARDTEAFF.